The rows below give T cell receptor beta chains drawn from one sample of a study of CD8 T cells in Susac syndrome. TCRdb called the immunoSEQ multiplex PCR reads again in MiXCR, with one record for every CDR3 protein. There are 150,000 to 200,000 distinct CDR3 sequences in the sample; around 94% occur only once, and 0.11% to 0.15% lies in the top ten. Sequencing was done on a sample of CD4+ T cells from PBMCs. Receptors originate from a human donor in good health. CDR3s include the opening cysteine and the closing phenylalanine or tryptophan. Each record gives: V gene, J gene, D gene, clone size, CDR3 DNA, CDR3 protein. A D gene is named only where the DNA matches it firmly. Rows give clone size only sometimes, using once, few, many, or a class for an expanded clone.

>TRBV5-1|TRBJ2-5|NA|NA
TGCGCCAGCAGCCCCGGAACGGAGTACCAAGAGACCCAGTACTTC
CASSPGTEYQETQYF
>TRBV7-9|TRBJ2-7|NA|NA
TGTGCCAGCAGCTTAGGAGACGTCGAGCAGTACTTC
CASSLGDVEQYF
>TRBV4-3|TRBJ2-7|NA|NA
TGCGCCAGCAGCCAAGTCTTAGGCAGGAGCTCCTACGAGCAGTACTTC
CASSQVLGRSSYEQYF
>TRBV12-3/TRBV12-4|TRBJ2-7|NA|NA
TGTGCCAGCAGTTTGCAGTACCACGAGCAGTACTTC
CASSLQYHEQYF
>TRBV5-1|TRBJ1-2|NA|NA
TGCGCCAGCAGCTTGGTGCGGCCTGAGCGCTACACCTTC
CASSLVRPERYTF
>TRBV28|TRBJ2-7|TRBD2|NA
TGTGCCAGCAGTTTACCGACTAGCTTATCCTACGAGCAGTACTTC
CASSLPTSLSYEQYF
>TRBV7-3|TRBJ2-3|NA|NA
TGTGCCAGCGGGCTTAGCACAGATACGCAGTATTTT
CASGLSTDTQYF
>TRBV29-1|TRBJ1-4|NA|NA
TGCAGCGTTGAAGCCGTGGATGAAAAACTGTTTTTT
CSVEAVDEKLFF
>TRBV27|TRBJ1-6|NA|NA
TGTGCCAGCAGTCGGCAGGCATTTAATTCACCCCTCCACTTT
CASSRQAFNSPLHF
>TRBV15|TRBJ2-3|NA|NA
TGTGCCACCAGCAGCGAGGCAGATACGCAGTATTTT
CATSSEADTQYF
>TRBV29-1|TRBJ1-2|NA|NA
TGCAGCAGCGACAAGGGTAGCGGCTACACCTTC
CSSDKGSGYTF
>TRBV6-5|TRBJ1-1|NA|once
TGTGCCACCTTCCCCGACGGACTGAACACTGAAGCTTTCTTT
CATFPDGLNTEAFF
>TRBV20-1|TRBJ1-6|TRBD1|NA
TGCAGTGCTAGAGCGCCTCGACAGGGGTTGGATTCACCCCTCCACTTT
CSARAPRQGLDSPLHF
>TRBV15|TRBJ2-1|NA|NA
TGTGCCACCAGCGTGTTTCGGGTAGGGAGTAATGAGCAGTTCTTC
CATSVFRVGSNEQFF
>TRBV12-3/TRBV12-4|TRBJ1-5|NA|NA
TGTGCCAGCAAGTCTGGGCAAGGGCAGCCCCAGCATTTT
CASKSGQGQPQHF
>TRBV19|TRBJ2-1|TRBD1|NA
TGTGCCAGTAGTATGAGACAGGGCCCTCATGAGCAGTTCTTC
CASSMRQGPHEQFF
>TRBV3-1|TRBJ1-6|NA|NA
TGTGCCAGCAGCCAGGGGAGGGATTCACCCCTCCACTTT
CASSQGRDSPLHF
>TRBV9|TRBJ1-2|TRBD1|NA
TGTGCCAGCAGCCCCACAGGACAGGGGGCTCAAGGTGGCTACACCTTC
CASSPTGQGAQGGYTF
>TRBV3-1|TRBJ1-1|NA|NA
TGTGCCAGCAGCCGGAACTTGAACACTGAAGCTTTCTTT
CASSRNLNTEAFF
>TRBV4-3|TRBJ1-1|NA|NA
TGCGCCAGCAGCCACGGACAGAACACTGAAGCTTTCTTT
CASSHGQNTEAFF
>TRBV4-3|TRBJ1-6|NA|NA
TGCGCCAGCAGCCAAGAGGGATTGGGGAATTCACCCCTCCACTTT
CASSQEGLGNSPLHF
>TRBV9|TRBJ1-1|TRBD1|NA
TGTGCCAGCAGCGCTAGACAGGGCGGGGAGGCTGAAGCTTTCTTT
CASSARQGGEAEAFF
>TRBV19|TRBJ2-1|NA|NA
TGTGCCAGTAGTGGATATACTGAGCAGTTCTTC
CASSGYTEQFF
>TRBV18|TRBJ1-2|TRBD1|NA
TGTGCCAGCTCATCGAAGACAGGGAGGAATGGCTACACCTTC
CASSSKTGRNGYTF
>TRBV20-1|TRBJ2-7|TRBD1|NA
TGCAGTGCTAGAGGTTTACAGGGGGGCGAGCAGTACTTC
CSARGLQGGEQYF
>TRBV29-1|TRBJ2-1|TRBD2|NA
TGCAGCGTTGAAGACCTCCGGGGGGGTCCGAGTGAGCAGTTCTTC
CSVEDLRGGPSEQFF
>TRBV3-1|TRBJ1-5|TRBD1|NA
TGTGCCAGCAGCGCCGGGACAGGGGAGGATCAGCCCCAGCATTTT
CASSAGTGEDQPQHF
>TRBV7-8|TRBJ2-2|NA|NA
TGTGCCAGCAGCTTAGGGGTCCGGGCCAGGGCGGGGGAGCTGTTTTTT
CASSLGVRARAGELFF
>TRBV5-6|TRBJ2-7|NA|NA
TGTGCCAGCAGCTTGGACCGACCCTACGAGCAGTACTTC
CASSLDRPYEQYF
>TRBV30|TRBJ1-5|NA|NA
TGTGCCTGGAACGCGGGTAGCAATCAGCCCCAGCATTTT
CAWNAGSNQPQHF
>TRBV20-1|TRBJ1-3|TRBD1|NA
TGCAGTGCTCCGGACAGGGGTGGAAACACCATATATTTT
CSAPDRGGNTIYF
>TRBV4-3|TRBJ2-5|NA|NA
TGCGCCAGCAGCCAAAGCCGGCCGGAGACCCAGTACTTC
CASSQSRPETQYF
>TRBV15|TRBJ1-6|NA|NA
TGTGCCACCAGCTGGACGACCAATTCACCCCTCCACTTT
CATSWTTNSPLHF
>TRBV9|TRBJ2-1|TRBD2|NA
TGTGCCAGCAGCACGGCGGGGGGACCTTACAATGAGCAGTTCTTC
CASSTAGGPYNEQFF
>TRBV28|TRBJ1-5|TRBD1|NA
TGTGCCAGCAGTCTAGGGGGCTTGAGCAATCAGCCCCAGCATTTT
CASSLGGLSNQPQHF
>TRBV7-9|TRBJ2-5|NA|NA
TGTGCCAGCAGCTTAGGGGGCGGACTGGTAGAGACCCAGTACTTC
CASSLGGGLVETQYF
>TRBV5-4|TRBJ2-1|NA|NA
TGTGCCAGCAGCTTGGAAAGGGACAATGAGCAGTTCTTC
CASSLERDNEQFF
>TRBV27|TRBJ2-5|NA|NA
TGTGCCAGCAGTTTACAGGGGCGACAAGAGACCCAGTACTTC
CASSLQGRQETQYF
>TRBV4-2|TRBJ2-3|NA|NA
TGTGCCAGCAGCCAACCCGCCGGGGATACGCAGTATTTT
CASSQPAGDTQYF
>TRBV20-1|TRBJ2-3|NA|NA
TGCAGTGCTAGCGTCTCTAGCACAGATACGCAGTATTTT
CSASVSSTDTQYF
>TRBV29-1|TRBJ2-3|NA|NA
TGCAGCGTTCAGAGTAGCACAGATACGCAGTATTTT
CSVQSSTDTQYF
>TRBV6-2/TRBV6-3|TRBJ2-1|TRBD2|NA
TGTGCCAGCAATACGGGACTAGGGGTTGAGCAGTTCTTC
CASNTGLGVEQFF
>TRBV18|TRBJ1-1|NA|NA
TGTGCCAGCTCACCTCGACCACCCGAGGGAGGGAACACTGAAGCTTTCTTT
CASSPRPPEGGNTEAFF
>TRBV6-6|TRBJ2-1|NA|NA
TGTGCCAGCAGTTCCAAGGATGAGCAGTTCTTC
CASSSKDEQFF
>TRBV12-3/TRBV12-4|TRBJ2-3|NA|NA
TGTGCCAGCAGTTTACTAGCCACAGATACGCAGTATTTT
CASSLLATDTQYF
>TRBV18|TRBJ1-1|NA|once
TGTGCCAGCTCACCACAGGGTCCCCACACTGAAGCTTTCTTT
CASSPQGPHTEAFF
>TRBV13|TRBJ1-2|TRBD1|NA
TGTGCCAGCAGCCAGAGGGACAGGGGCTATGGCTACACCTTC
CASSQRDRGYGYTF
>TRBV20-1|TRBJ2-7|NA|NA
TGCAGTGCCAGTGACCATTCCTACGAGCAGTACTTC
CSASDHSYEQYF
>TRBV20-1|TRBJ1-5|TRBD1|NA
TGCAGTGCTAGAGTGCAGGGGGACCAGCCCCAGCATTTT
CSARVQGDQPQHF
>TRBV7-2|TRBJ1-5|NA|NA
TGTGCCAGCAGCGTAGGAAACAGTGACAATCAGCCCCAGCATTTT
CASSVGNSDNQPQHF
>TRBV12-3/TRBV12-4|TRBJ2-7|TRBD2|NA
TGTGCCAGCAGTTCACGAGCGGGGGGGCCGGGCGAGCAGTACTTC
CASSSRAGGPGEQYF
>TRBV28|TRBJ1-1|TRBD1|NA
TGTGCCAGCAGTATAACAGGGGTGAACACTGAAGCTTTCTTT
CASSITGVNTEAFF
>TRBV20-1|TRBJ1-1|NA|NA
TGCAGTGCCCGGGGGCCCAGTTGGAACACTGAAGCTTTCTTT
CSARGPSWNTEAFF
>TRBV28|TRBJ2-2|TRBD1|NA
TGTGCCAGCAGTTTAGGGGGACAGGGGACCGGGGAGCTGTTTTTT
CASSLGGQGTGELFF